What follows describes a single TCR beta chain. Its antigen remains unidentified. Per the original data handling: Quality scores were absent from the junction-only immunoSEQ sequences, so filtering differed. TCRdb's copy holds only in-frame clones and misses some; the assay was immunoSEQ multiplex PCR. V and J calls and clone size are copied from that table; D and trimming were computed from the DNA. The sample has millions of clones, approximately 94% seen once; the top ten hold 0.13% to 0.15%. The data derive from a study of shared clonotypes between healthy human individuals. Study outcomes and limitations: Although depth was large, rarefaction showed that sequencing of the sorted subsets was incomplete.

The CDR3 is 14 amino acids. CDR1 and CDR2 (germline): SGHTA, FQGNSA. Trimming stripped 3 bases from V and 4 bases from J, with 12 bases between. The TCR originated in a man aged 18 to 30 in good health. The rearrangement uses TRBV7-2 and TRBJ1-2; the D is unclear. The specimen sequenced was naive CD4+ T cells sorted from blood. Subset of the sample: CD45RA+ positively selected. CDR3 DNA sequence: TGTGCCAGCAGCTTCGGCAGTCTGGGCTATGGCTACACCTTC. It is translated as CASSFGSLGYGYTF.